The sample holds a few counts of the clone carrying this T cell receptor (beta chain). No antigen is known for it. The sample belongs to a study of vaccination and CD4 T cells after COVID-19. Study-wide background: Post-COVID draws followed diagnosis by a median about 100 days (range 35 to 161).

CDR3 length: 14 residues. The ends were cut back, 3 bases at V and 10 bases at J, with 18 bases in the middle. The germline CDR1 and CDR2 sequences are WNHNN and SYGVQD (reference sequence). Noted treatment: roughly 11-day PBMC culture with coronavirus spike peptide pools or control peptides (ViraFEST assay). For ViraFEST, peptide pools expanded antigen-specific T cells, after which the TCRs were sequenced. Researchers grew the cells for about 10 days and then pulled out CD4+ T cells by negative selection. The Oncomine TCR Beta short-read assay generated sequence data from the DNA of cultured CD4+ T cells. Cultures of CD4+ T cells served as the source for extracting genomic DNA. TCRdb re-called the PCR reads with MiXCR, one entry per CDR3 protein. The sample records about 7,100 distinct CDR3 sequences, approximately 66% being singletons.

The J gene is TRBJ1-1, the V gene TRBV10-1; possible D gene TRBD1, 6 bases. Specimen: CD4+ T cells from blood, cultured in vitro. The clonotype was recovered from a human donor who had recovered from COVID-19. The chain's CDR3 is CASSDLRTVPPAFF. The CDR3 DNA is TGCGCCAGCAGTGACCTGAGGACAGTCCCCCCAGCTTTCTTT.